This is a list of T cell receptor beta chains from one sample in a study of Tregs in tolerant kidney transplant recipients. Profiled with immunoSEQ multiplex PCR; TCRdb holds only in-frame clones, not every one. The data hold tens of thousands of clones, with around 93% observed a single time. The sample in question was Tregs from blood, obtained before the transplant. These receptors all come from a human donor who received a combined kidney and bone marrow transplant. The CDR3 runs from the conserved cysteine through the conserved F or W. D genes are given only for firm matches. Size is stated for part of the rows, as once, few or many counts, or as a class when the clone is expanded.

-	TRBJ2-3	TRBV5-1	15	-	TGCGCCAGCAGCTTGTCGCCCGGCTTCACAGATACGCAGTATTTT	CASSLSPGFTDTQYF
-	TRBJ2-6	TRBV9	18	-	TGTGCCAGCAGCCAGCGCGACCAAGGGGGGTCTGGGGCCAACGTCCTGACTTTC	CASSQRDQGGSGANVLTF
-	TRBJ2-4	TRBV5-1	14	-	TGCGCCAGCAGCTCGGGGGACAACAAAAACATTCAGTACTTC	CASSSGDNKNIQYF
-	TRBJ1-2	TRBV6-1	17	-	TGTGCCAGCAGTGGGTGGGAACGGGACTCCCAAGGCTATGGCTACACCTTC	CASSGWERDSQGYGYTF
-	TRBJ2-1	TRBV6-5	15	TRBD1	TGTGCCAGCAGAACACCATCCCGACAGGGCGGTGAGCAGTTCTTC	CASRTPSRQGGEQFF
-	TRBJ2-5	TRBV7-2	13	-	TGTGCCAGCAGCTTTACAGGATTCGGACAGCAGTACTTC	CASSFTGFGQQYF
-	TRBJ1-3	TRBV28	16	-	TGTGCCAGCACTACCTCGGGTTCCAACGAGGGAAACACCATATATTTT	CASTTSGSNEGNTIYF
once	TRBJ2-7	TRBV11-2	15	-	TGTGCCAGCAGCTCCCGGGTTCAAACAGCTTACGAGCAGTACTTC	CASSSRVQTAYEQYF
few	TRBJ1-5	TRBV6-5	14	-	TGTGCCAGCAGTTTCGCAGGGGTAGGTCAGCCCCAGCATTTT	CASSFAGVGQPQHF
once	TRBJ2-1	TRBV28	15	-	TGTGCCAGCAGTTCCTCCCGCCCCCATGGACGGCAGCAGTTCTTC	CASSSSRPHGRQQFF
few	TRBJ2-7	TRBV20-1	11	-	TGCAGTGTTTGGCAGCCCTACGAGCAGTACTTC	CSVWQPYEQYF
-	TRBJ2-7	TRBV5-3	17	-	TGTGCCATAAGCCGGGGCGGAGAAAAGCGGGCCCGCTACGAGCAGTACTTC	CAISRGGEKRARYEQYF
-	TRBJ1-5	TRBV6-1	16	-	TGTGCCAGCAGTGAAAGGATGAGGGGTCGGAGTCAGCCCCAGCATTTT	CASSERMRGRSQPQHF
-	TRBJ2-3	TRBV9	16	-	TGTGCCAGCAGCGAAAGGCTTCTACGGGACACAGATACGCAGTATTTT	CASSERLLRDTDTQYF
-	TRBJ2-3	TRBV10-3	14	TRBD2	TGTGCCTCCAGGACTAGCCCAGGACAATATACGCAGTATTTT	CASRTSPGQYTQYF
-	TRBJ2-2	TRBV7-3	14	-	TGTGCCAGCAGTCGTAGCCAGACGAGCGGGGAGCTGTTTTTT	CASSRSQTSGELFF
-	TRBJ1-5	TRBV7-6	15	TRBD1	TGTGCCAGCAGCCAACAGGGGGGTGGGGATCAGCCCCAGCATTTT	CASSQQGGGDQPQHF
-	TRBJ1-5	TRBV5-3	11	-	TGTGCCAGAAGCCAACATCAGCCCCAGCATTTT	CARSQHQPQHF
-	TRBJ1-5	TRBV30	14	TRBD1	TGTGCCTGGGCACGGGACAGGGGCAATCAGCCCCAGCATTTT	CAWARDRGNQPQHF
-	TRBJ1-1	TRBV15	15	-	TGTGCCACCAGCAGAGATAGGGGGGTGAGCACTGAAGCTTTCTTT	CATSRDRGVSTEAFF
-	TRBJ2-1	TRBV2	11	-	TGTGCCAGCAGCGGAAACAATGAGCAGTTCTTC	CASSGNNEQFF
-	TRBJ2-7	TRBV6-1	13	-	TGTGCCAGCAATAAGGGAGCGGCCTACGAGCAGTACTTC	CASNKGAAYEQYF
-	TRBJ2-1	TRBV30	17	TRBD2	TGTGCCTGGAGGGACCCCCCCCCAGCGGGACTCGACAATGAGCAGTTCTTC	CAWRDPPPAGLDNEQFF
once	TRBJ2-5	TRBV11-3	15	-	TGTGCCAGCAGCCCGGGGGGCACCACTCAAGAGACCCAGTACTTC	CASSPGGTTQETQYF
-	TRBJ2-1	TRBV27	15	-	TGTGCCAGCAGTTTATCAAGGGAGGTGGGCAATGAGCAGTTCTTC	CASSLSREVGNEQFF
-	TRBJ2-7	TRBV27	15	TRBD2	TGTGCCAGCAATAAAGGACTAGCGGGGCCCTACGAGCAGTACTTC	CASNKGLAGPYEQYF
-	TRBJ1-1	TRBV5-6	11	-	TGTGCCAGCAGCAGGGGTAGTGAAGCTTTCTTT	CASSRGSEAFF
-	TRBJ2-7	TRBV6-1	14	TRBD1	TGTGCCAGCAGCCGCAGGGGGCCTGTGGGCGAGCAGTACTTC	CASSRRGPVGEQYF
-	TRBJ2-1	TRBV5-1	16	-	TGCGCCAGCAGCTTGGCAGCGAAAGGAACCTACAATGAGCAGTTCTTC	CASSLAAKGTYNEQFF
once	TRBJ1-1	TRBV5-1	14	-	TGCGCCAGCAGCTTGAGACGACCGAACACTGAAGCTTTCTTT	CASSLRRPNTEAFF
-	TRBJ2-5	TRBV4-3	14	TRBD2	TGCGCCAGCAGCCAAGGATTAGCGGGAGAGACCCAGTACTTC	CASSQGLAGETQYF
once	TRBJ1-1	TRBV11-2	14	-	TGTGCCAGCAGGATACAGGGAAGGAACACTGAAGCTTTCTTT	CASRIQGRNTEAFF
-	TRBJ2-1	TRBV9	15	-	TGTGCCAGCAGCTCCCCAGTTAGCTCCTACAGTGAGCAGTTCTTC	CASSSPVSSYSEQFF
-	TRBJ2-5	TRBV11-2	19	TRBD1	TGTGCCAGCAGCTTAGATTTCGGGGAGTTAGGGGACAGGCGGAAGACCCAGTACTTC	CASSLDFGELGDRRKTQYF
-	TRBJ1-2	TRBV19	16	-	TGTGCCAGTAGTATAAGAGTAGGGTCCGATGACTATGGCTACACCTTC	CASSIRVGSDDYGYTF
-	TRBJ2-7	TRBV27	23	TRBD2	TGTGCCAGCATTCACCTCCCTTGGGTTTGGCGGGAGAGTTTCGGTTTAGAATCCTACGAGCAGTACTTC	CASIHLPWVWRESFGLESYEQYF
-	TRBJ1-2	TRBV28	13	-	TGTGCCACCAGGGGCAACCTCAACTATGGCTACACCTTC	CATRGNLNYGYTF
-	TRBJ2-1	TRBV28	13	TRBD2	TGTGCCAGTGGACTAGCGGGAGGCAATGAGCAGTTCTTC	CASGLAGGNEQFF
-	TRBJ2-1	TRBV13	16	-	TGTGCCAGCAGCTTAGGCCCCGATCCGTCCTACAATGAGCAGTTCTTC	CASSLGPDPSYNEQFF
once	TRBJ2-7	TRBV6-5	14	-	TGTGCCAGCAGTCTAGGGGGACCCCGGTACGAGCAGTACTTC	CASSLGGPRYEQYF
-	TRBJ1-2	TRBV5-1	19	TRBD1	TGCGCCAGCAGCAGATCCTCCGGGACAGGGGGCCCTTCTAACTATGGCTACACCTTC	CASSRSSGTGGPSNYGYTF
-	TRBJ2-6	TRBV5-8	16	-	TGCGCCAGCAGCTCCCCAGGGGCCAGTGGGGCCAACGTCCTGACTTTC	CASSSPGASGANVLTF
-	TRBJ2-5	TRBV7-3	16	TRBD2	TGTGCCAGCAGCTTAACGGGGACTCCGGGGGGAGAGACCCAGTACTTC	CASSLTGTPGGETQYF
-	TRBJ2-7	TRBV5-4	14	TRBD1	TGTGCCAGCAGCCCAGGACAGGGTCGGTACGAGCAGTACTTC	CASSPGQGRYEQYF
-	TRBJ2-7	TRBV5-1	13	-	TGCGCCAGCAGCTTGGAGACAGGCTACGAGCAGTACTTC	CASSLETGYEQYF
once	TRBJ2-7	TRBV5-4	14	-	TGTGCCAGCAGCTCCAGGATCGGATCCTACGAGCAGTACTTC	CASSSRIGSYEQYF
-	TRBJ2-3	TRBV27	14	TRBD2	TGTGCCAGCAGTCCTAGGACTAGTGCAGATACGCAGTATTTT	CASSPRTSADTQYF
-	TRBJ1-2	TRBV7-9	15	TRBD1	TGTGCCAGCAGCCTCGACAGGGGAGCTAACTATGGCTACACCTTC	CASSLDRGANYGYTF
once	TRBJ2-7	TRBV9	15	-	TGTGCCAGCAGCGCCCAAGGCCCGGCGGGATACGAGCAGTACTTC	CASSAQGPAGYEQYF
-	TRBJ2-4	TRBV11-2	14	-	TGTGCCAGCAGCTTAGTTTTAGCCAAAAACATTCAGTACTTC	CASSLVLAKNIQYF
-	TRBJ2-2	TRBV5-1	15	-	TGCGCCAGCAGCTTGGACCTGTATCGCACCGGGGAGCTGTTTTTT	CASSLDLYRTGELFF
once	TRBJ2-7	TRBV6-5	14	-	TGTGCCAGCAGAACCGTTAGGGCCCCCTACGAGCAGTACTTC	CASRTVRAPYEQYF
-	TRBJ2-7	TRBV28	12	-	TGTGCCAGCACCCCTAATTCCTACGAGCAGTACTTC	CASTPNSYEQYF
-	TRBJ2-1	TRBV30	16	TRBD2	TGTGCCTGGAGTGTACGTGGGCTAGCGGTCGAAAATGAGCAGTTCTTC	CAWSVRGLAVENEQFF
-	TRBJ2-5	TRBV7-9	13	-	TGTGCCAGCAGATACGGCGACCAAGAGACCCAGTACTTC	CASRYGDQETQYF
once	TRBJ2-7	TRBV6-5	14	-	TGTGCCAGCAGTTGGACAGATAAGTCCTACGAGCAGTACTTC	CASSWTDKSYEQYF
-	TRBJ2-5	TRBV2	14	-	TGTGCCAGCAGTGAGCAAGGGATCCAAGAGACCCAGTACTTC	CASSEQGIQETQYF
-	TRBJ2-3	TRBV28	14	-	TGTGCCAGCACTACCTGGGACCGCCAGGATACGCAGTATTTT	CASTTWDRQDTQYF
-	TRBJ2-1	TRBV5-1	14	TRBD2	TGCGCCAGTGCCGGGACTAGCGGTCCTCGGGAGCAGCTCTTC	CASAGTSGPREQLF
-	TRBJ2-1	TRBV28	19	TRBD2	TGTGCCAGCACTGTGACTAGCGGGAGGGCCTGGGTCCTCGGCAATGAGCAGTTCTTC	CASTVTSGRAWVLGNEQFF